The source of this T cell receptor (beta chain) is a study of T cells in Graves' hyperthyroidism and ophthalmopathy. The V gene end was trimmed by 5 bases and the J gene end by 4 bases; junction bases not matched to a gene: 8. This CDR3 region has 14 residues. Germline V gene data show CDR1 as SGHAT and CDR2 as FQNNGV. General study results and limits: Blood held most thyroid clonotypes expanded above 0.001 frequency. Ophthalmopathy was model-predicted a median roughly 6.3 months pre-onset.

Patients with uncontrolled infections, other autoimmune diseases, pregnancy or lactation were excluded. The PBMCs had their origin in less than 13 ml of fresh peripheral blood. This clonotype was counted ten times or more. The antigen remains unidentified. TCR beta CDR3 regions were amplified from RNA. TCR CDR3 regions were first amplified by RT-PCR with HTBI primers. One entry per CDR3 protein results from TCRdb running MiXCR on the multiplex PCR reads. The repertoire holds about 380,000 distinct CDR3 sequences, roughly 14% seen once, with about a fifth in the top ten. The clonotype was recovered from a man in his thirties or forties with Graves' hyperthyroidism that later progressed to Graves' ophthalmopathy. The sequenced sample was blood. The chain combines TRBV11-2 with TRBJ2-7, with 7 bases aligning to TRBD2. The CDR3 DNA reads TGTGCCAGCAGCCCTCTGGGAGGGCAGTACGAGCAGTACTTC. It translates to CASSPLGGQYEQYF. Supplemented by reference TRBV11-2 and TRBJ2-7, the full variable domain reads EAGVAQSPRYKIIEKRQSVAFWCNPISGHATLYWYQQILGQGPKLLIQFQNNGVVDDSQLPKDRFSAERLKGVDSTLKIQPAKLEDSAVYLCASSPLGGQYEQYFGPGTRLTVT.